This TCR beta chain is from a study of blood T cell repertoires in COVID-19. For the study at large: Donors in the United States, Italy and Spain gave samples during acute or convalescent COVID-19. T cells, B-cell-depleted T cells, or PBMCs provided the cDNA or gDNA that served as material.

This clone showed up many times. Authors' methods: Cell counts per sample came from amplifying reference gene primers. Assay: immunoSEQ multiplex PCR; the TCRdb copy retains only in-frame clones and omits some. The V and J calls and clone size were taken over from that table, and D and trimming were inferred from the DNA. The sample records about 110,000 clones, 60% to 80% being singletons. The CDR3 is made up of 12 amino acids. Trimming removed 4 bases from V and 4 bases from J, with 5 bases in between. The germline V gene encodes CDR1 LGHDT and CDR2 YNNKEL (reference sequence). The chain uses TRBV3-1 (or the pseudogene TRBV3-2) and TRBJ1-3; D is undetermined. The receptor was derived from a woman at least 80 years old with active or convalescent COVID-19. Specimen: peripheral blood. This CDR3 reads CASSPGGNTIYF. The CDR3, as DNA: TGTGCCAGCAGCCCGGGAGGAAACACCATATATTTT.